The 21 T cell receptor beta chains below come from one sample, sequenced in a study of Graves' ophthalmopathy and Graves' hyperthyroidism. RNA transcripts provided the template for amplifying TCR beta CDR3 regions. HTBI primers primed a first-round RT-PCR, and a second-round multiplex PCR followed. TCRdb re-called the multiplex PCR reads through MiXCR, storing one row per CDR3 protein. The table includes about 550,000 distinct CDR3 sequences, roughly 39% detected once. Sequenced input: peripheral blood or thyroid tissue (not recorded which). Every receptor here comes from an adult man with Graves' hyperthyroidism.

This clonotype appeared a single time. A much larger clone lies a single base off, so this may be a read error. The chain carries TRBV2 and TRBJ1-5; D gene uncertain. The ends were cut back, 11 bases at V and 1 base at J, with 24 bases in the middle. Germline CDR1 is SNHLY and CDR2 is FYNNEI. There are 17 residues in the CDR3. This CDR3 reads CASGSRRTPVSNQPQHF. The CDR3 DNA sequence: TGTGCCTCAGGAAGTAGACGGACTCCGGTCAGCAATCAGCCCCAGCATTTT.

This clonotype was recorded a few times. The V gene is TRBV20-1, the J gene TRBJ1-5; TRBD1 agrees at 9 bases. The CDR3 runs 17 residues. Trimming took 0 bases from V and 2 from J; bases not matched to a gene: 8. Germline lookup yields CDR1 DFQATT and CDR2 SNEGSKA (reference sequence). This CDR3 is CSARDWLTGGGNQPQHF. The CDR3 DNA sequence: TGCAGTGCTAGAGATTGGTTGACAGGGGGTGGCAATCAGCCCCAGCATTTT.

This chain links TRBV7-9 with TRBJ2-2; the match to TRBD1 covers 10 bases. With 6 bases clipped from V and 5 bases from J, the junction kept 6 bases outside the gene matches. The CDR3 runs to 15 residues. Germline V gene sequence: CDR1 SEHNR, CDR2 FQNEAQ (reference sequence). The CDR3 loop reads CASSHRQGATGELFF. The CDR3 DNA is TGTGCCAGCAGTCATCGACAGGGGGCAACCGGGGAGCTGTTTTTT.

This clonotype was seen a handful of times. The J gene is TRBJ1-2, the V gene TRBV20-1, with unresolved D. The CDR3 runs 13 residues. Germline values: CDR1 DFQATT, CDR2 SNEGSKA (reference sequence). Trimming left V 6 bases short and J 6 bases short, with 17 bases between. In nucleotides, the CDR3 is TGCAGTGCGAGGTCGGGGAATAAGGATGGCTACACCTTC. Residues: CSARSGNKDGYTF.

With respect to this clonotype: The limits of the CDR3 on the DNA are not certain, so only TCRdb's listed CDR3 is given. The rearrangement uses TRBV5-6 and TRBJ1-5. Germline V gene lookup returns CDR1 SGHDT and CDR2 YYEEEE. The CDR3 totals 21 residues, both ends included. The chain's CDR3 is CASSFYICSARAHHSNQPQHF.

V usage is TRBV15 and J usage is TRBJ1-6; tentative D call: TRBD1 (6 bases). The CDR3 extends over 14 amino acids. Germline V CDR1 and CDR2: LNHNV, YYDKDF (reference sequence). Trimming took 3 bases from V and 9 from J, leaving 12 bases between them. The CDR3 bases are TGTGCCACCAGCAGTGAGGACAGAGTTTCACCCCTCCACTTT. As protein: CATSSEDRVSPLHF.

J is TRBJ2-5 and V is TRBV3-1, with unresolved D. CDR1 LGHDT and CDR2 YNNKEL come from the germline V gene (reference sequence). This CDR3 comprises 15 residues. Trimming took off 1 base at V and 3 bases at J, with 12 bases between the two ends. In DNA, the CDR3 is TGTGCCAGCAGCCAAGGTTTAGGTCGTGAAGAGACCCAGTACTTC. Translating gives CASSQGLGREETQYF.

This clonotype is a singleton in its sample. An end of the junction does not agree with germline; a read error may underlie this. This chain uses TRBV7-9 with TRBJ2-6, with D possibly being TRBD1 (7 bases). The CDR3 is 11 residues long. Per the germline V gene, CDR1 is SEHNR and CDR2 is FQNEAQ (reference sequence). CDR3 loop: CASSPQGTEAF. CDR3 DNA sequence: TGTGCCAGCAGCCCACAGGGGACTGAAGCTTTC. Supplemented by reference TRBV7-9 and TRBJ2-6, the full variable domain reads DTGVSQNPRHKITKRGQNVTFRCDPISEHNRLYWYRQTLGQGPEFLTYFQNEAQLEKSRLLSDRFSAERPKGSFSTLEIQRTEQGDSAMYLCASSPQGTEAFGAGSRLTVL.

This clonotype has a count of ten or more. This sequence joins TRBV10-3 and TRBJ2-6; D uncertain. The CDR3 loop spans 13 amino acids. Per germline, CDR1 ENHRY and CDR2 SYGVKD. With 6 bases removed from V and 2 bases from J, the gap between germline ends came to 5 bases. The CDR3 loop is CAIRITGANVLTF. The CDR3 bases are TGTGCCATCAGGATAACTGGGGCCAACGTCCTGACTTTC.

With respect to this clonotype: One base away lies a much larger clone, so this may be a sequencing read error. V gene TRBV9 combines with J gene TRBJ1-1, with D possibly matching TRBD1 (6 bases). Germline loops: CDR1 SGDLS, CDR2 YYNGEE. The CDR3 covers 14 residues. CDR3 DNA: TGTGCCAGCAGCCGCAGGGGTTTAGGCACTGAAGCTTGCTTT. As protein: CASSRRGLGTEACF.

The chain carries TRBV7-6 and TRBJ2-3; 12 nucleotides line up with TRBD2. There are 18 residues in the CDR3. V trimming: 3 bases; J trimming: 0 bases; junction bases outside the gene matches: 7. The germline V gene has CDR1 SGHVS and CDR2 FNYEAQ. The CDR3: CASSFPPTSGSSTDTQYF. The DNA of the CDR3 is TGTGCCAGCAGCTTTCCCCCGACTAGCGGGAGTAGCACAGATACGCAGTATTTT.

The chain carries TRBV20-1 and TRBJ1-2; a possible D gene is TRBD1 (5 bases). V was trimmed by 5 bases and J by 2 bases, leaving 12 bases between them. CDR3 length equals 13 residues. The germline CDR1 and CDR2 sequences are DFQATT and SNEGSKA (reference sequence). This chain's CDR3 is CSALLRGNYGYTF. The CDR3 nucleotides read TGCAGTGCTCTCTTACGGGGGAACTATGGCTACACCTTC.

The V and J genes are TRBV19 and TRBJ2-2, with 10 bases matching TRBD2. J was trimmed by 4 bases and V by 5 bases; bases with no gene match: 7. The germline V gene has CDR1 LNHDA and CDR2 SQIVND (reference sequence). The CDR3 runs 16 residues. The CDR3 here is CASSATGTSVTGELFF. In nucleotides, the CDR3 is TGTGCCAGTAGTGCAACCGGGACTAGCGTCACCGGGGAGCTGTTTTTT. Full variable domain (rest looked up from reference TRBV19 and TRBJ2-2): DGGITQSPKYLFRKEGQNVTLSCEQNLNHDAMYWYRQDPGQGLRLIYYSQIVNDFQKGDIAEGYSVSREKKESFPLTVTSAQKNPTAFYLCASSATGTSVTGELFFGEGSRLTVL.

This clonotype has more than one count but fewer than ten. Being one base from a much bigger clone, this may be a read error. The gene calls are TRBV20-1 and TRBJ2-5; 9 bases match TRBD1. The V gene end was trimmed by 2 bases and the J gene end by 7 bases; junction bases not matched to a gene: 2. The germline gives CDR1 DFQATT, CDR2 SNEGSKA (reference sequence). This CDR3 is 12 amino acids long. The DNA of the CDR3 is TGCAGTGCTAGACCGACAGGGGGGACCCAGTACTTC. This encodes CSARPTGGTQYF.

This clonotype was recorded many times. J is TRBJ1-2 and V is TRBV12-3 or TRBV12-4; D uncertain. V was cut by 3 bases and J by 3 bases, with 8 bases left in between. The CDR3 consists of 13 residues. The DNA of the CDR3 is TGTGCCAGCAGTTTGAATCTGTACTATGGCTACACCTTC. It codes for CASSLNLYYGYTF.

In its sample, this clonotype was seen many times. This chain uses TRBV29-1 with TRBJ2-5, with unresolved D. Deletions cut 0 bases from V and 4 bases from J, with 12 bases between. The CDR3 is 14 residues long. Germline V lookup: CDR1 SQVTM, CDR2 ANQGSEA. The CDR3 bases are TGCAGCGTTGAAGACAGCCCGAGGAGAGAGACCCAGTACTTC. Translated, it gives CSVEDSPRRETQYF.

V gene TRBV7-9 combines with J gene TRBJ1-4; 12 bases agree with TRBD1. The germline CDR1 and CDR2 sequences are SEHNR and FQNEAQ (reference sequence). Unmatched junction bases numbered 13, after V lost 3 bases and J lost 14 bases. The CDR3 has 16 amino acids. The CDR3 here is CASSFRDRGREFRLFF. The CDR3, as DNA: TGTGCCAGCAGCTTCCGGGACAGGGGGCGAGAATTTCGGCTGTTTTTT.

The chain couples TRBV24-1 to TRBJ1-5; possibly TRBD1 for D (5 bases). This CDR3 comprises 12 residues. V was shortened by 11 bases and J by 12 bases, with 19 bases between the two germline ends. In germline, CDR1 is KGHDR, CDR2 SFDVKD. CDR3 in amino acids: CAIGGTNGVQHF. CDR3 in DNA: TGTGCCATCGGAGGGACGAACGGAGTCCAGCATTTT.

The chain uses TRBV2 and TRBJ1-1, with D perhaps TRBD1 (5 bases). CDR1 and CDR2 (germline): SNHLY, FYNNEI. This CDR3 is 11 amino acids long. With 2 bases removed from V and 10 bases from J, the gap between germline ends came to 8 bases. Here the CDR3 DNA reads TGTGCCAGCAGTGAAACGAGGGGAGCTTTCTTT. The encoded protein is CASSETRGAFF.

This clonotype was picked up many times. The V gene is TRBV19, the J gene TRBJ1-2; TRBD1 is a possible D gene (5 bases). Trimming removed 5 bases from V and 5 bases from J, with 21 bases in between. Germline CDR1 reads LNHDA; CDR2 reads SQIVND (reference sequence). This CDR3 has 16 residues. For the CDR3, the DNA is TGTGCCAGTAGTTCACAGCGGGGGGACGGGATGTATGGCTACACCTTC. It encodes CASSSQRGDGMYGYTF.

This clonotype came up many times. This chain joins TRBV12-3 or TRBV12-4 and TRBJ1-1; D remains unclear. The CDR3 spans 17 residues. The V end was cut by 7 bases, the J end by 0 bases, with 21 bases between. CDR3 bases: TGTGCCAGCAAACGTGAGGTCGTCCAGACATTGAACACTGAAGCTTTCTTT. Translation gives CASKREVVQTLNTEAFF.